This T cell receptor beta chain was sequenced for a study of technical replicates of blood from several donors. V lost 0 bases to trimming and J lost 6 bases, with 12 bases between them. Germline-derived CDR1 and CDR2 are SGHAT and FQNNGV. The CDR3 extends over 15 amino acids. The assay was immunoSEQ multiplex PCR, and TCRdb's table has in-frame clones only and misses some. Found here are 85,000 to 90,000 clones, around 93% of them singletons; the top ten hold about 0.26%. V gene TRBV11-2 combines with J gene TRBJ2-1; D perhaps matches TRBD2 (6 bases). Sequencing used T cells isolated from PBMCs. This TCR came from a human donor in good health. DNA of the CDR3: TGTGCCAGCAGCTTAGAACGTGCGGGGAGCAATGAGCAGTTCTTC. It codes for CASSLERAGSNEQFF.